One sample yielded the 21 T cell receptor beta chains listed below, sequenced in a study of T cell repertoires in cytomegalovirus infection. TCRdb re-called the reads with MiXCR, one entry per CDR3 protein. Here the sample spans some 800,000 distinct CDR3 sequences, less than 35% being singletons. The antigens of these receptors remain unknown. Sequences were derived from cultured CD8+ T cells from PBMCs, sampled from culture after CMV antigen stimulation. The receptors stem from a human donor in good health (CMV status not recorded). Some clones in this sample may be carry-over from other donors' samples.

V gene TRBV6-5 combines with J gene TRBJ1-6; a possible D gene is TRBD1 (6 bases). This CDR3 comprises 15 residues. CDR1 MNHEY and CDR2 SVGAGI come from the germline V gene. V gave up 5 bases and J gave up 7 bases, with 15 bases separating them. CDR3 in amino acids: CASSERQAPNSPLHF. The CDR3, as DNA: TGTGCCAGCAGTGAACGACAGGCCCCGAATTCACCCCTCCACTTT.

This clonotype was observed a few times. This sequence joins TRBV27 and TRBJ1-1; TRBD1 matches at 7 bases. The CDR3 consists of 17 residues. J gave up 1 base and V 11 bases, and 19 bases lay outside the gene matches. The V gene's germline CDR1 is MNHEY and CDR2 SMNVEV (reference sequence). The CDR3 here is CALPEQGDNWENTEAFF. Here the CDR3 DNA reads TGTGCCCTCCCTGAGCAGGGGGATAATTGGGAGAACACTGAAGCTTTCTTT.

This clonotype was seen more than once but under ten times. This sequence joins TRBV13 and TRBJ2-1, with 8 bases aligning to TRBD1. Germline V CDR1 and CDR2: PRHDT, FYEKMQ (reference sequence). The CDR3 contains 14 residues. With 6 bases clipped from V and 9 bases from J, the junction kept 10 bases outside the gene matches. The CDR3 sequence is CASSPDREIGEQFF. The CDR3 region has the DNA TGTGCCAGCAGTCCGGACAGGGAGATTGGTGAGCAGTTCTTC.

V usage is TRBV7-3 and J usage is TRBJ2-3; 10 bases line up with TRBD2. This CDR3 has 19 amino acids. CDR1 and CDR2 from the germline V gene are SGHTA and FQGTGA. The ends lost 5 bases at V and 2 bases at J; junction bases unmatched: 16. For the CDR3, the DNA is TGTGCCAGCAGCCTCGCAGGCTCACTAGCGGGGCGTAACACAGATACGCAGTATTTT. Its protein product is CASSLAGSLAGRNTDTQYF.

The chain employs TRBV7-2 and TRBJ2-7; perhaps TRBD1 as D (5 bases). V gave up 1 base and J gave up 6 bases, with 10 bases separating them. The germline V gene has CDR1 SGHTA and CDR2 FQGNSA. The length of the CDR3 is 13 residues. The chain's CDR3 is CASSLGTTCEQYV. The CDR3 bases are TGTGCCAGCAGCTTAGGGACAACCTGCGAGCAGTACGTC.

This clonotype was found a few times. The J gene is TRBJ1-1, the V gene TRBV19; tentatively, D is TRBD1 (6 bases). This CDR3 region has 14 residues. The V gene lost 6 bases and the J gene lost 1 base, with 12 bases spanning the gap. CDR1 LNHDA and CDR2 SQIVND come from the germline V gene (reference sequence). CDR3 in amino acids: CASRDRQANTEAFF. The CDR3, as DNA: TGTGCCAGTAGGGACAGACAAGCGAACACTGAAGCTTTCTTT.

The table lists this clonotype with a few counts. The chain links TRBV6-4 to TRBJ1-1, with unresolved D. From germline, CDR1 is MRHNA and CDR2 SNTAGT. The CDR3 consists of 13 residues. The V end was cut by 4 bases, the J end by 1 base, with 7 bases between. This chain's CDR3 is CASSVDKNTEAFF. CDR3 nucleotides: TGTGCCAGCAGTGTAGACAAGAACACTGAAGCTTTCTTT.

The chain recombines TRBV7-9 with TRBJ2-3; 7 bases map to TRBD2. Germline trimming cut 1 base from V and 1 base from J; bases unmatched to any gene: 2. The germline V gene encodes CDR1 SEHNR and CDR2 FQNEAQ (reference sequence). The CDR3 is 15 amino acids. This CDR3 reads CASSLGTRRTDTQYF. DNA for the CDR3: TGTGCCAGCAGCTTAGGGACTAGACGCACAGATACGCAGTATTTT.

The CDR3 spells CASIVGQGAYEQYV. In nucleotides, the CDR3 is TGTGCCAGCATCGTGGGACAGGGGGCTTACGAGCAGTACGTC. V usage is TRBV2 and J usage is TRBJ2-7, with TRBD1 identical over 12 bases. Trimming took 7 bases from V and 4 from J; bases not matched to a gene: 5. The CDR3 length is 14 residues. Germline CDR1 SNHLY, CDR2 FYNNEI.

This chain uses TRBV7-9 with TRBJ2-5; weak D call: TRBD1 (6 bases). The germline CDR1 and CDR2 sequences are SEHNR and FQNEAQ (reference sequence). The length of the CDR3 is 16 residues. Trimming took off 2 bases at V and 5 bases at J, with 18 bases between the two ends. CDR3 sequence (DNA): TGTGCCAGCAGCTTACGGCCCCGGGACACTTGGGAGACCCAGTACTTC. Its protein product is CASSLRPRDTWETQYF.

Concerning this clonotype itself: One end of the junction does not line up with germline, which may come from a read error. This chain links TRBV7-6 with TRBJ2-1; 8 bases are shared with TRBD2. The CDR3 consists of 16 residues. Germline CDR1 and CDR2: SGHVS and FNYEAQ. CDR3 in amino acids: CASSSISGGGYNEQFF. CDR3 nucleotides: TGTGCTAGCAGCTCAATCTCGGGCGGGGGGTACAATGAGCAGTTCTTC.

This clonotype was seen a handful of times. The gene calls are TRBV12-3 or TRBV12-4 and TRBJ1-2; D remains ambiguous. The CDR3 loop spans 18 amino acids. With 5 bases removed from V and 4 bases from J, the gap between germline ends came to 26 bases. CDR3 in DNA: TGTGCCAGCAGTCCCCCCCTTGGACCCTTGACCTTACTCTATGGCTACACCTTC. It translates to CASSPPLGPLTLLYGYTF.

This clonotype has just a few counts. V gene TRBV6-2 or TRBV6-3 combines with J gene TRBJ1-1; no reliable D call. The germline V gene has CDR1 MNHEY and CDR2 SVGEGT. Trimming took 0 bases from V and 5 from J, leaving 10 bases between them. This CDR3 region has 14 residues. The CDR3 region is CASSYSTAATEAFF. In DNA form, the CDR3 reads TGTGCCAGCAGTTACTCCACAGCGGCGACTGAAGCTTTCTTT.

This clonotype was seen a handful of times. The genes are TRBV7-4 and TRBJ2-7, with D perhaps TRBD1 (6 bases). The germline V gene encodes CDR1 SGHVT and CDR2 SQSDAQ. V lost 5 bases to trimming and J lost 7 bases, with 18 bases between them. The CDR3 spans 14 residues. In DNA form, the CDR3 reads TGTGCCAGCAGCACAAGAGGGACACTGGGGGAGCAGTACTTC. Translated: CASSTRGTLGEQYF.

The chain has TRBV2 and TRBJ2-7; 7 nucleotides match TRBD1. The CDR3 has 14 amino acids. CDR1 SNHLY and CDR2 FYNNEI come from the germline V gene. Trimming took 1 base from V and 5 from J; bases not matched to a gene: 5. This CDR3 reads CASSEETGLHEQYV. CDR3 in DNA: TGTGCCAGCAGTGAAGAGACAGGGCTCCACGAGCAGTACGTC.

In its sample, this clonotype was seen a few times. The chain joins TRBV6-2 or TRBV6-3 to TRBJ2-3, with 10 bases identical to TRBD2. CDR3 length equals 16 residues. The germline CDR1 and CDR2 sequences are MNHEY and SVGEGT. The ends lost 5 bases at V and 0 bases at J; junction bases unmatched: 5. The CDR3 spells CASSGPSGGSTDTQYF. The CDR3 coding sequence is TGTGCCAGCAGTGGCCCTAGCGGGGGAAGCACAGATACGCAGTATTTT.

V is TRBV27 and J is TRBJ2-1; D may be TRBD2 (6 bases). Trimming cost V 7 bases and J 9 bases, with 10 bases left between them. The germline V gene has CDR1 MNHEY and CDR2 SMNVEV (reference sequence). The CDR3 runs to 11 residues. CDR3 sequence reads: CASIAVGEQFF. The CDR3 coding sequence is TGTGCCAGCATAGCGGTGGGTGAGCAGTTCTTC.

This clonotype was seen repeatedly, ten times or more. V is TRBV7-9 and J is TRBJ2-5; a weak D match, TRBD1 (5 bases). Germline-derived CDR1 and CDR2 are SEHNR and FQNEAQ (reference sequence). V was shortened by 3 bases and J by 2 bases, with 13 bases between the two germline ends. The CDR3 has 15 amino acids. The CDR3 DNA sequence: TGTGCCAGCAGCTTGGACAATTGGGGACAAGAGACCCAGTACTTC. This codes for CASSLDNWGQETQYF.

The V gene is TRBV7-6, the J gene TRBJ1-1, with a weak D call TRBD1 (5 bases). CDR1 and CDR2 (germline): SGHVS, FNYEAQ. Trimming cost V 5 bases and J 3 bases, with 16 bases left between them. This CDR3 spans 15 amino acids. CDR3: CASSPRTTSYTEAFF. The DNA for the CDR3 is TGTGCCAGCAGCCCGCGGACAACCTCCTACACTGAAGCTTTCTTT.

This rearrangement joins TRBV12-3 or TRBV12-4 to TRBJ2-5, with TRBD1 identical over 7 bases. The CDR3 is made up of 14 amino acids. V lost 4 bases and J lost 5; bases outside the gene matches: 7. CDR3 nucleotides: TGTGCCAGCAGTTATCGACAGGGCGGGGAGACCCAGTACTTC. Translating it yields CASSYRQGGETQYF.

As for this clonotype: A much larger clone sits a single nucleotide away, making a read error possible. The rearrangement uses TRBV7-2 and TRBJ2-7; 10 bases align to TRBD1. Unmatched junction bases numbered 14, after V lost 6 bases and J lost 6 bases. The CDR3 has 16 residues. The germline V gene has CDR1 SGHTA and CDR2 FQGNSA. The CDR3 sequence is CASRLYPSDRGLEQYF. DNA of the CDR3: TGTGCCAGCAGACTATACCCCAGTGACAGGGGGCTCGAGCAGTACTTC.